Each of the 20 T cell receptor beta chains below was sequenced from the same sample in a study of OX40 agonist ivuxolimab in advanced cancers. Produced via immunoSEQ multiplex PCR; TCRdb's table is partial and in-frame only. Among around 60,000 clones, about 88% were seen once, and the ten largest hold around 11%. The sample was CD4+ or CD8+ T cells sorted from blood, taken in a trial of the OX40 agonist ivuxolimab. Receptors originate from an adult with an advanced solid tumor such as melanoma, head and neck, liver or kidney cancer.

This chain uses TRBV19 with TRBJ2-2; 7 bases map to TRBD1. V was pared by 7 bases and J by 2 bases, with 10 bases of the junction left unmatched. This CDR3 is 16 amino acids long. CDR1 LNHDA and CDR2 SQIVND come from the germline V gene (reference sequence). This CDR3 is CASTHRGQANTGELFF. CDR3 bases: TGTGCCAGTACCCACCGAGGACAGGCTAACACCGGGGAGCTGTTTTTT.

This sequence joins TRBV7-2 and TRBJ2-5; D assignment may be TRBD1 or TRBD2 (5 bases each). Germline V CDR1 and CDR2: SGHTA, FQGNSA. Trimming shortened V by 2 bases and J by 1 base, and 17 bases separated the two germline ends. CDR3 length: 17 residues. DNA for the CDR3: TGTGCCAGCAGCTTAAAAGGGGTCTCGGGATCCCAAGAGACCCAGTACTTC. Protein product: CASSLKGVSGSQETQYF.

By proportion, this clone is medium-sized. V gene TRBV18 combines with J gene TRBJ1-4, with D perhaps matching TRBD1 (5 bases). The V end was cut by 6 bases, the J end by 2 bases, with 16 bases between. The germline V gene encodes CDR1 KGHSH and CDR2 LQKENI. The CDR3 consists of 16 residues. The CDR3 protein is CASSPDYGATNEKLFF. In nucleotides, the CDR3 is TGTGCCAGCTCCCCAGATTACGGGGCGACTAATGAAAAACTGTTTTTT.

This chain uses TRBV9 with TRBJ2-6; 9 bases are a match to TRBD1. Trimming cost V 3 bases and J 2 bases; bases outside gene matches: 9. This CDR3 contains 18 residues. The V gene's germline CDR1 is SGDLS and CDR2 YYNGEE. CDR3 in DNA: TGTGCCAGCAGCGGCCCGGGACAGGGTGAAGCTGGGGCCAACGTCCTGACTTTC. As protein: CASSGPGQGEAGANVLTF. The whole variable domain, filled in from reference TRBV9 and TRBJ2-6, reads DSGVTQTPKHLITATGQRVTLRCSPRSGDLSVYWYQQSLDQGLQFLIQYYNGEERAKGNILERFSAQQFPDLHSELNLSSLELGDSALYFCASSGPGQGEAGANVLTFGAGSRLTVL.

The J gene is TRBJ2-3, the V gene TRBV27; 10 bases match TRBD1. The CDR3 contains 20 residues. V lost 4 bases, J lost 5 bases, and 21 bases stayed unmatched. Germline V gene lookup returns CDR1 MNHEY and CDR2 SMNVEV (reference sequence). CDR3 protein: CASSYLALLPGTGAIDTQYF. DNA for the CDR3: TGTGCCAGCAGTTACCTAGCCCTCCTCCCCGGGACAGGGGCGATAGATACGCAGTATTTT.

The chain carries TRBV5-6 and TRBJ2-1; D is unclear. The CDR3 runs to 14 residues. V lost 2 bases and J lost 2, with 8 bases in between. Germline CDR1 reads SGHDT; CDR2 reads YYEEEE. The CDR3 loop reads CASSLFGPYNEQFF. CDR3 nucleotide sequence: TGTGCCAGCAGCTTATTTGGGCCCTACAATGAGCAGTTCTTC. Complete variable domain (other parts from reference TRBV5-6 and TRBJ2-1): DAGVTQSPTHLIKTRGQQVTLRCSPKSGHDTVSWYQQALGQGPQFIFQYYEEEERQRGNFPDRFSGHQFPNYSSELNVNALLLGDSALYLCASSLFGPYNEQFFGPGTRLTVL.

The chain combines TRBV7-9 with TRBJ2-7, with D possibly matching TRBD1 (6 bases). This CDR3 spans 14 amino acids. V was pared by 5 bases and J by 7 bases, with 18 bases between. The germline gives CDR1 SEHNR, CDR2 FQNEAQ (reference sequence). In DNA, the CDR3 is TGTGCCAGCAGCCCCAGAAGTGACAGGTGGGAGCAGTACTTC. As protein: CASSPRSDRWEQYF. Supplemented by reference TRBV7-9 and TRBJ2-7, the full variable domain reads DTGVSQNPRHKITKRGQNVTFRCDPISEHNRLYWYRQTLGQGPEFLTYFQNEAQLEKSRLLSDRFSAERPKGSFSTLEIQRTEQGDSAMYLCASSPRSDRWEQYFGPGTRLTVT.

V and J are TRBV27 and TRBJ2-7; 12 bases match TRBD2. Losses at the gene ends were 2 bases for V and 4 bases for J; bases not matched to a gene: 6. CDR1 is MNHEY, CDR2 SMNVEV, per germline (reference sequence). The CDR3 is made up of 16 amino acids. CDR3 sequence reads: CASSLISSGRAYEQYF. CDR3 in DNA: TGTGCCAGCAGTTTAATCTCTAGCGGGAGGGCTTACGAGCAGTACTTC.

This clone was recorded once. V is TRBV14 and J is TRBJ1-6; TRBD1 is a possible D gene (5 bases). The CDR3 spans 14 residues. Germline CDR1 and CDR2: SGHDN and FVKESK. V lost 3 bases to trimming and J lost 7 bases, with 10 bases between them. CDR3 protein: CASSHPGGNSPLHF. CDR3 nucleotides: TGTGCCAGCAGCCACCCCGGGGGGAATTCACCCCTCCACTTT.

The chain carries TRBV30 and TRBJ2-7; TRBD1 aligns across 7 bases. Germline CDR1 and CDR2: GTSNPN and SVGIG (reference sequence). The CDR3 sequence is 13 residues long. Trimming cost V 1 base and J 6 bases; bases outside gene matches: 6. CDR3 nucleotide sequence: TGTGCCTGGAGTGAGACAGGGTGGGGCGAGCAGTACTTC. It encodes CAWSETGWGEQYF.

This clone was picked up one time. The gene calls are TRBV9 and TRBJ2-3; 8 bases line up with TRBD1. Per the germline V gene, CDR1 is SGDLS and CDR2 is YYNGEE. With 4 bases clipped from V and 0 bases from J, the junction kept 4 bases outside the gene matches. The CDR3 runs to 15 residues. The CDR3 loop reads CASSSWDRSTDTQYF. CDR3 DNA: TGTGCCAGCAGCTCCTGGGACAGGAGCACAGATACGCAGTATTTT.

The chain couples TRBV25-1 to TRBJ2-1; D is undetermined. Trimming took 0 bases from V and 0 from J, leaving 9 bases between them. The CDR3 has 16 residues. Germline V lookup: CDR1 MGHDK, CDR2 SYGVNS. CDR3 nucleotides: TGTGCCAGCAGTGAATATACAGCGATCTCCTACAATGAGCAGTTCTTC. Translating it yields CASSEYTAISYNEQFF.

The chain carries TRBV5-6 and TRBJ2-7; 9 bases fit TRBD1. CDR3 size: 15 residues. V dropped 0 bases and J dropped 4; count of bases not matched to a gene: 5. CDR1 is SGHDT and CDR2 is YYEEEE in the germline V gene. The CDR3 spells CASSLAGTGLYEQYF. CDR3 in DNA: TGTGCCAGCAGCTTGGCCGGGACAGGGTTGTACGAGCAGTACTTC.

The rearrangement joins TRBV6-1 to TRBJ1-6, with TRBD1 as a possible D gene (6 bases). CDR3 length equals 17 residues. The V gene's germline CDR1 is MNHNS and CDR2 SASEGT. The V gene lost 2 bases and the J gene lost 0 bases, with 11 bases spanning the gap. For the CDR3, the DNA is TGTGCCAGCAGTGAATGGGGGCAGCACTCCTATAATTCACCCCTCCACTTT. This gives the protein CASSEWGQHSYNSPLHF.

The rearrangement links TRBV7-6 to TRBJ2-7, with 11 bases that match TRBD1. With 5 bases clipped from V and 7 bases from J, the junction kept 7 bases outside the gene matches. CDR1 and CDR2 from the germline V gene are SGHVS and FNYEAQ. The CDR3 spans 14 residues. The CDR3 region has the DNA TGTGCCAGCAGCCCAGGACAGGGGGCGCGTGAGCAGTACTTC. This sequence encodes CASSPGQGAREQYF.

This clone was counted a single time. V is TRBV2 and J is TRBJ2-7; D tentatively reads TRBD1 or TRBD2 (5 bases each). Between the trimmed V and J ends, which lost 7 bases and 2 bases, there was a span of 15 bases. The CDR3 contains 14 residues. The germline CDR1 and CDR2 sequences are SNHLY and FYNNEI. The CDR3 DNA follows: TGTGCCAGCAAATTTGGGGGACCAACCTACGAGCAGTACTTC. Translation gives CASKFGGPTYEQYF.

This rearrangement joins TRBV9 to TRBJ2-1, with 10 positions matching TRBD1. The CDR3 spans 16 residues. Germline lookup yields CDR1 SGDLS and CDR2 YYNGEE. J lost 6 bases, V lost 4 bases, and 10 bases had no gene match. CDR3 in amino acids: CASSPRDRGFINEQFF. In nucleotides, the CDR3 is TGTGCCAGCAGCCCCCGGGACAGGGGTTTTATCAATGAGCAGTTCTTC.

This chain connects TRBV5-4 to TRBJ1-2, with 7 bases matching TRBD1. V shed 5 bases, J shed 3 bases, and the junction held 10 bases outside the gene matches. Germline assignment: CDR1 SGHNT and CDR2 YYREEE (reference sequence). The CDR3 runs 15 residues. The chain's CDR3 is CASRYYRGGDYGYTF. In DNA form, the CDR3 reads TGTGCCAGCAGATACTACAGGGGAGGGGACTATGGCTACACCTTC.

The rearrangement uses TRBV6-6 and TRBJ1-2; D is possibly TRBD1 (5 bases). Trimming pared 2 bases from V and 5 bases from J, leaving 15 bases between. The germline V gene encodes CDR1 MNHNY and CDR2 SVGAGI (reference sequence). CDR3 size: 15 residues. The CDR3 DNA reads TGTGCCAGCAGTTACCCGGACACGTCAGGATATGGCTACACCTTC. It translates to CASSYPDTSGYGYTF.

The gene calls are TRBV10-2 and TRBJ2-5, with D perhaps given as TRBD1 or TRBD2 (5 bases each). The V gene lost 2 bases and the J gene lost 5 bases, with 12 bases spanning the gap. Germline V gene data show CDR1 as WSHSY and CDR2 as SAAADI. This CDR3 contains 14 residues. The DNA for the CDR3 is TGCGCCAGCAGTGAGGGAGGAAACAGGGAGACCCAGTACTTC. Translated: CASSEGGNRETQYF.